This T cell receptor (beta chain) comes out of a study of T cells after yellow fever vaccination. The study's findings and limits: The CD4 and CD8 compartments had a small share of their clonotypes in common. Sorted repertoires could include abundant contaminating clonotypes from bulk cells. Most clones from primary vaccination were detected again post-booster (96% CD4, roughly 90% CD8).

Remarks on this clonotype: Its antigen is unidentified.

From the 5' RACE reads, TCRdb called clonotypes with MiXCR, one entry per CDR3 protein. Among around 320,000 distinct CDR3 sequences listed, about 10% were seen once. Specimen: CD4+ T cells sorted from PBMCs, collected 5 days after the yellow fever booster vaccination. This TCR derives from a man in his late teens or twenties who received the YFV17D yellow fever vaccine.

The CDR3 DNA is TGTGCCAGCAGTTACTCCCAGACAGTCGAGCAGTTCTTC. It is translated as CASSYSQTVEQFF. The chain combines TRBV6-2 or TRBV6-3 with TRBJ2-1; weak D call: TRBD1 (5 bases). CDR1 is MNHEY and CDR2 is SVGEGT in the germline V gene. The V end was cut by 0 bases, the J end by 10 bases, with 10 bases between. This CDR3 has 13 residues.